The present TCR beta chain was sequenced within a study of cytomegalovirus exposure and HLA in healthy donors (TCRdb year 2017). Study-wide context: An earlier analysis of approximately 590 of the donors reported more than 250 Gb of sequence data and roughly 100 million unique TCR beta sequences from about 180 million T cells. In the later analysis, no new phenotypic data were used to find candidate immune exposures; instead, reliance was placed on TCR beta sequences and their occurrence across donors. Donor age, sex, ethnicity and CMV serostatus were compiled together with the repertoire data. Every discovery cohort repertoire had been produced on one sequencing platform. To predict cytomegalovirus infection status, the study combined high-throughput TCR immunosequencing, statistical association of individual TCRs with disease status, and machine learning. A later genetic analysis used genome-wide SNP genotypes for about three fifths of the 666 donors, treating that subset as a discovery cohort. An earlier analysis of roughly 580 of the donors used high-throughput TCR beta sequencing to judge whether each TCR beta V gene segment behaved as functional or pseudogenic. A handful of DR-DQ haplotypes were handled as single units for association and clustering because linkage in the cohort was strong. To study patterns of TCR occurrence, a later analysis re-analyzed previously published TCR beta repertoires from around 700 donors and added high-resolution HLA genotyping. A separate validation cohort of 100 to 150 different subjects was used in addition to the roughly 640-subject first cohort. Roughly 300 gigabases of sequencing data and around 87 million unique TCR sequences were included in an early release covering roughly 600 HLA-typed donors. The study aimed to test whether signatures of past pathogen exposure could be identified by cataloging public T cell receptors. Among the approximately 400 genotyped donors, roughly 80% belonged to the genetic ancestry cluster associated with self-reported Caucasian donors. Among about 390 genotyped donors of the cohort, an average of approximately 250,000 unique TCR beta nucleotide sequences were sequenced per donor, around a sixth of them non-productive. Typing coverage differed by locus: A, B, C, DRB1 and DQB1 were typed in about 620-630 donors, DQA1 in 500 to 550, DPA1 in over 600, and DPB1 in 400 to 490. Using immunosequencing, the study profiled T cell repertoires from about 650 subjects and related those repertoires to cytomegalovirus serostatus. Class I and class II HLA loci were covered by the typing at four-digit resolution.

Library preparation was by the immunoSEQ multiplex PCR assay. For the multiplex PCR, a mixture combining 60 forward primers for TCR Vbeta segments and 13 reverse primers for TCR Jbeta segments was used. The CDR3 region of rearranged TCR beta genes was amplified from genomic DNA with a multiplex PCR assay. The amplified TCR beta libraries were sequenced on the Illumina HiSeq System as 87-base-pair reads. The source study handled its data this way. In a later analysis, some 80 million unique TCR beta chains were counted across the approximately 640 repertoires, and approximately 11 million of these chains were shared by at least two donors. Raw reads were error-corrected and collapsed into unique sequences by a nearest-neighbor algorithm in which closely related sequences were merged to remove PCR and sequencing errors. Alignment of CDR3 sequences to IMGT reference sequences was used to assign V, D and J gene segments. For a sequence to be retained, a match of at least six nucleotides to both a V gene segment and a J gene segment was required. A rearrangement was called productive if the CDR3 had no stop codons and remained in frame with V and J, and every other rearrangement was called non-productive. CDR3 was defined by IMGT convention, running from the second conserved V-encoded cysteine to the conserved J-encoded phenylalanine. Sequences without an unambiguous match to a single V gene segment were excluded from the earlier analysis of several hundred of the donors. In an earlier analysis of 587 of the donors, V segments were called functional above 56.7% productive rearrangements and were called segregating when the between-donor standard deviation exceeded 5%. A statistical classification framework was built for diagnosing cytomegalovirus status from the catalog of TCR beta chain sequences. In a later analysis, TCR nucleotide sequences were compared against IMGT/GENE-DB human TR gene sequences so that V and J genes could be assigned. A later analysis assigned CDR3 sequences and most-parsimonious VDJ recombination scenarios with the TCRdist pipeline. A later analysis defined each TCR beta chain by its CDR3 amino acid sequence plus V-gene family, and excluded reads lacking a unique V-gene family. In a later analysis, 450 to 600 highly shared, low-generation-probability nucleotide sequences were removed to address suspected cross-contamination and a sequencing artifact. In a later analysis, a clonal expansion index for each public chain was calculated from normalized within-repertoire ranks of inferred template counts. A later analysis computed generation probabilities with a VDJ recombination model fitted to out-of-frame rearrangements, and checked the results against IGoR. Hypergeometric tests were used in a later analysis to score TCR-TCR, TCR-HLA and TCR-CMV co-occurrence, with a repertoire-size bias correction applied to the TCR pairs. A later analysis estimated false discovery rates by permuting HLA or CMV assignments 20 times. In a later analysis, co-occurring TCRs were grouped using DBSCAN, and TCRdist sequence similarity was added for clustering within HLA-allele-positive subsets. Repertoires with fewer than 30,000 or more than 120,000 public chains were left out of co-occurrence clustering, as were about 5 repertoires with anomalous nucleotide sharing. In its TCRdb copy, this immuneACCESS table keeps in-frame sequences only and misses some clones. Where compared with another copy, unresolved V genes explain less than half of these, and the others have no known cause. The V and J calls and clone size are taken from that table; D and trimming were inferred from the DNA. The sample's table lists a count of around 80,000 clones. The top ten constitute roughly 0.8% of the sample.

Inclusive of the bounding cysteine and phenylalanine, the CDR3 is 17 residues long. The kept DNA is CDR3 alone, 51 bases in frame from the first base. The junction shows trimming of 3 bases on V and 3 bases on J, and the gene matches do not reach 13 bases of it. Reading the germline V gene gives CDR1 MNHNS and CDR2 SASEGT. In total, fewer than 750 healthy bone marrow donors made up the cohort. All cohort members were sampled while nominally healthy, although unrecorded immune exposures were likely present. The donor tested CMV seronegative and was one of the 352 seronegative cohort members. Each donor provided a peripheral blood sample, and peripheral blood mononuclear cells were used for TCR beta sequencing. Genomic DNA was extracted from the blood cell samples with the Qiagen DNeasy Blood Extraction Kit. Points the paper makes about the study in general: Most TCR sequences were seen in very few donors, while some public TCRs were found in many individuals. Presence/absence analyses assumed roughly uniform sequencing depth across donors, an assumption that may not hold. The study listed approximately 150 TCR beta chains as associated with cytomegalovirus. A further reported finding was that TCR beta sequences accurately predicted the HLA-A and HLA-B alleles for most subjects in the first cohort. It was suggested by the authors that the approach could potentially be generalized to other disease states and immunological phenotypes. According to a later analysis, most CMV-associated TCR beta chains appeared to be HLA-restricted, and the HLA associations seemed to be driven largely by CMV exposure. Correlated functional status among segregating V segments might reflect linkage disequilibrium, but an unknown experimental factor could not be ruled out. HLA typing was unavailable for some donors at each locus, so association tests used only the typed subset. In this cohort, only TCR beta chains were sequenced, and detectable features were limited by the absence of alpha or paired-chain data. Compared with the 666-donor mean, donors in an Asian-associated ancestry cluster had fewer N-insertions in productive TCRs, according to a later genetic analysis. Because counts were too low, more than 15 rarely observed V segments, including chromosome 9 orphons, were excluded from the earlier analysis of roughly 580 of the donors. The sequencing pipeline was judged likely to have produced a cluster of highly shared sequence variants as a technical artifact. Some IMGT-functional V segments, including TRBV6-2 and TRBV6-3, could not be distinguished by the 87-base-pair reads and were therefore excluded. A later analysis associated 15,000 to 20,000 TCR beta sequences with specific HLA alleles at a false discovery rate of 0.05. When HLA alleles, especially DR and DQ, strongly co-occurred, TCR associations were difficult to assign to individual alleles. In a later analysis, HLA-associated TCR beta chains were found to be more clonally expanded and to have lower generation probabilities than equally common non-associated chains. Broadly in line with IMGT annotations, most TCR beta V segments showed up in productive rearrangements about 87% or about 30% of the time in an earlier analysis of roughly 590 of the donors. In a later analysis, the rate of TCR association differed among HLA loci, with DRB1 alleles having the most associated TCRs and HLA-C alleles having the fewest. In vitro tests confirmed that a few of the cytomegalovirus-associated TCR beta chains recognize cytomegalovirus antigens. Immune exposure information for the cohort was limited to CMV serostatus. The classifier was reported to diagnose cytomegalovirus status with high specificity and sensitivity in both the original and validation cohorts. An association between a missense DCLRE1C variant and V-gene and J-gene trimming of TCR beta chains was found in a later genetic analysis and replicated in an independent cohort. A later analysis reported that several top co-occurrence clusters appeared linked to parvovirus B19, influenza, CMV and Epstein-Barr virus.

In the case of this clone: The target of this receptor is not known.

The sequence derives from a boy younger than 18 in good health and CMV-seronegative. The V and J genes are TRBV6-1 and TRBJ1-2; 7 junctional bases match TRBD1. The specimen was PBMCs. The CDR3 amino acid sequence is: CASSDEGRGRVDYGYTF. The DNA sequence reads TGTGCCAGCAGTGATGAAGGAAGGGGGCGCGTTGACTATGGCTACACCTTC.